These 27 T cell receptor beta chains originate from one sample sequenced in a study of cytomegalovirus exposure and HLA in healthy donors. Profiled with immunoSEQ multiplex PCR; TCRdb holds only in-frame clones, not every one. Counted here are around 300,000 clones, approximately 88% occurring once; the ten biggest clones make up over 0.7%. Input material: PBMCs. The receptor set was obtained from a woman younger than 35 in good health and CMV-seronegative.

This chain connects TRBV2 to TRBJ2-3; TRBD2 agrees at 7 bases. CDR3 length: 15 residues. The germline V gene has CDR1 SNHLY and CDR2 FYNNEI. V gave up 8 bases and J gave up 2 bases; unmatched junction bases: 10. The CDR3 loop is CASGSSGELTDTQYF. CDR3 bases: TGTGCCAGCGGCAGCAGCGGGGAACTCACAGATACGCAGTATTTT. Variable domain in full (rest from reference TRBV2 and TRBJ2-3): EPEVTQTPSHQVTQMGQEVILRCVPISNHLYFYWYRQILGQKVEFLVSFYNNEISEKSEIFDDQFSVERPDGSNFTLKIRSTKLEDSAMYFCASGSSGELTDTQYFGPGTRLTVL.

The chain combines TRBV5-6 with TRBJ1-6; D is undetermined. Germline V gene data show CDR1 as SGHDT and CDR2 as YYEEEE. Between the trimmed V and J ends, which lost 5 bases and 9 bases, there was a span of 15 bases. This CDR3 contains 14 residues. The CDR3 DNA reads as TGTGCCAGCAGGCGTCGCGGCGGAGCTTCACCCCTCCACTTT. Translation: CASRRRGGASPLHF.

The chain combines TRBV5-1 with TRBJ2-3, with D perhaps TRBD2 (5 bases). The V gene lost 0 bases and the J gene lost 6 bases, with 8 bases spanning the gap. From germline, CDR1 is SGHRS and CDR2 YFSETQ. This CDR3 spans 13 amino acids. CDR3 sequence reads: CASSLGRGDTQYF. In DNA, the CDR3 is TGCGCCAGCAGCTTGGGACGCGGGGATACGCAGTATTTT.

Only one count was recorded for this clone. The chain employs TRBV10-3 and TRBJ1-2; perhaps TRBD1 as D (6 bases). Looked up from germline, CDR1 is ENHRY and CDR2 is SYGVKD. V was cut by 4 bases and J by 4 bases, with 16 bases left in between. The length of the CDR3 is 15 residues. This chain's CDR3 is CAISGQVVSGYGYTF. CDR3 bases: TGTGCCATCAGTGGACAGGTCGTTTCGGGCTATGGCTACACCTTC.

The chain couples TRBV28 to TRBJ2-7, with TRBD1 matching 9 bases. V trimming: 6 bases; J trimming: 4 bases; junction bases outside the gene matches: 13. This CDR3 spans 16 amino acids. Per the germline V gene, CDR1 is MDHEN and CDR2 is SYDVKM. CDR3 bases: TGTGCCAGCAGCTCCCCGACCGGGACAGGGTCATACGAGCAGTACTTC. This translates into CASSSPTGTGSYEQYF.

This clone occurred a few times. The chain is built from TRBV27 and TRBJ2-6, with 12 bases that match TRBD2. J was trimmed by 4 bases and V by 0 bases; bases with no gene match: 13. There are 21 residues in the CDR3. The germline CDR1 and CDR2 sequences are MNHEY and SMNVEV (reference sequence). The CDR3 DNA reads as TGTGCCAGCAGTTTATCGCATATCAGGCTAGCGGGAGGGCGGGGGGCCAACGTCCTGACTTTC. This codes for CASSLSHIRLAGGRGANVLTF. The whole variable domain, remainder taken from reference TRBV27 and TRBJ2-6, is EAQVTQNPRYLITVTGKKLTVTCSQNMNHEYMSWYRQDPGLGLRQIYYSMNVEVTDKGDVPEGYKVSRKEKRNFPLILESPSPNQTSLYFCASSLSHIRLAGGRGANVLTFGAGSRLTVL.

This rearrangement joins TRBV11-2 to TRBJ2-1, with 8 bases that match TRBD2. Per germline, CDR1 SGHAT and CDR2 FQNNGV. J gave up 8 bases and V 6 bases, and 15 bases lay outside the gene matches. This CDR3 is 16 amino acids long. The CDR3 spells CASSHIRGTRGDEQFF. The CDR3 region has the DNA TGTGCCAGCAGTCACATACGGGGGACTAGGGGGGATGAGCAGTTCTTC.

This chain uses TRBV7-8 with TRBJ2-1, with D possibly matching TRBD2 (5 bases). CDR3 size: 13 residues. Germline CDR1 reads SGHVS; CDR2 reads FQNEAQ. Between the trimmed V and J ends, which lost 3 bases and 4 bases, there was a span of 7 bases. In nucleotides, the CDR3 is TGTGCCAGCAGCTTCCGGGATTACAATGAGCAGTTCTTC. Translation: CASSFRDYNEQFF.

V and J are TRBV4-1 and TRBJ2-1; 11 nucleotides agree with TRBD2. V dropped 6 bases and J dropped 7; count of bases not matched to a gene: 8. Per germline, CDR1 MGHRA and CDR2 YSYEKL. The CDR3 is made up of 15 amino acids. The CDR3 DNA sequence: TGCGCCAGCAGAGAAACTAGCGGGAGTGATAATGAGCAGTTCTTC. Translation: CASRETSGSDNEQFF.

This sequence joins TRBV7-2 and TRBJ1-1; the D gene is possibly TRBD1 (5 bases). The CDR3 sequence is 15 residues long. Per germline, CDR1 SGHTA and CDR2 FQGNSA. Between the trimmed V and J ends, which lost 5 bases and 1 base, there was a span of 14 bases. For the CDR3, the DNA is TGTGCCAGCAGCCTGCAGACAGACCGGAACACTGAAGCTTTCTTT. This sequence encodes CASSLQTDRNTEAFF.

Points on this clone: The same CDR3 can be traced to other DNA sequences in this sample. The chain couples TRBV27 to TRBJ2-3; 9 bases align to TRBD2. The CDR3 covers 15 residues. V gave up 2 bases and J gave up 2 bases; unmatched junction bases: 2. CDR1 is MNHEY, CDR2 SMNVEV, per germline (reference sequence). CDR3 residues: CASSLAGGPTDTQYF. In DNA form, the CDR3 reads TGTGCCAGCAGTTTAGCGGGAGGGCCCACAGATACGCAGTATTTT.

This clone was counted a few times. The rearrangement joins TRBV19 to TRBJ2-5, with 10 positions matching TRBD2. Unmatched junction bases numbered 4, after V lost 4 bases and J lost 5 bases. Germline V lookup: CDR1 LNHDA, CDR2 SQIVND (reference sequence). The CDR3 covers 14 residues. DNA for the CDR3: TGTGCCAGTAGTACTAGCGGGAGCTGGGAGACCCAGTACTTC. This codes for CASSTSGSWETQYF.

V usage is TRBV27 and J usage is TRBJ2-5; 13 nucleotides line up with TRBD2. With V trimmed by 5 bases and J by 4 bases, 16 bases remained unmatched. Germline V CDR1 and CDR2: MNHEY, SMNVEV (reference sequence). This CDR3 spans 19 amino acids. The CDR3 region is CASSPLLAGGPKERETQYF. The CDR3 bases are TGTGCCAGCAGTCCCCTACTAGCGGGAGGGCCGAAAGAACGAGAGACCCAGTACTTC.

The V call is TRBV29-1, the J call TRBJ2-1, with 9 bases that match TRBD1. CDR1 SQVTM and CDR2 ANQGSEA come from the germline V gene. V dropped 6 bases and J dropped 8; count of bases not matched to a gene: 14. The CDR3 has 15 amino acids. The CDR3 sequence: CSVVQGALAFDEQFF. DNA for the CDR3: TGCAGCGTAGTACAGGGGGCCCTAGCCTTCGATGAGCAGTTCTTC.

The V and J genes are TRBV5-1 and TRBJ2-1, with D perhaps TRBD2 (5 bases). Germline CDR1 is SGHRS and CDR2 is YFSETQ. This CDR3 contains 14 residues. Deletions cut 4 bases from V and 9 bases from J, with 17 bases between. CDR3 sequence reads: CASSNYLKGAEQFF. CDR3 nucleotide sequence: TGCGCCAGCAGCAACTATCTCAAGGGAGCTGAGCAGTTCTTC. Looking up the rest from reference TRBV5-1 and TRBJ2-1 gives the full variable domain: KAGVTQTPRYLIKTRGQQVTLSCSPISGHRSVSWYQQTPGQGLQFLFEYFSETQRNKGNFPGRFSGRQFSNSRSEMNVSTLELGDSALYLCASSNYLKGAEQFFGPGTRLTVL.

A few counts support this clone. This chain joins TRBV11-2 and TRBJ2-7; 8 bases line up with TRBD2. The CDR3 covers 15 residues. V lost 0 bases, J lost 2 bases, and 3 bases stayed unmatched. Germline-derived CDR1 and CDR2 are SGHAT and FQNNGV. Written as DNA, the CDR3 is TGTGCCAGCAGCTTAGAGGCGGGAGGAACCTACGAGCAGTACTTC. Residues: CASSLEAGGTYEQYF.

The rearrangement uses TRBV6-4 and TRBJ2-7; the match to TRBD2 covers 9 bases. This CDR3 comprises 16 residues. Trimming removed 6 bases from V and 2 bases from J; junction bases left unmatched: 11. CDR1 MRHNA and CDR2 SNTAGT come from the germline V gene. The CDR3 nucleotides read TGTGCCAGCAGCCCCGCTAGCGGGAAGCCTACCTACGAGCAGTACTTC. It translates to CASSPASGKPTYEQYF.

The chain is built from TRBV6-5 and TRBJ1-4, with 9 positions matching TRBD1. Germline CDR1 and CDR2: MNHEY and SVGAGI. Trimming cost V 6 bases and J 10 bases; bases outside gene matches: 9. The CDR3 loop spans 14 amino acids. The CDR3 DNA sequence: TGTGCCAGCAGATTTGGGACAGGGCAAGGAAAACTGTTTTTT. It codes for CASRFGTGQGKLFF.

The chain combines TRBV28 with TRBJ2-3; the match to TRBD1 covers 9 bases. The germline CDR1 and CDR2 sequences are MDHEN and SYDVKM. CDR3 size: 16 residues. The V segment lost 5 bases and the J segment 3 bases; nucleotides outside the gene matches: 9. CDR3 amino acids: CASSPSTGGVTDTQYF. In DNA, the CDR3 is TGTGCCAGCAGTCCGTCCACAGGGGGCGTAACAGATACGCAGTATTTT.

The chain uses TRBV18 and TRBJ2-7; TRBD1 aligns across 9 bases. The CDR3 contains 16 residues. Germline V CDR1 and CDR2: KGHSH, LQKENI. Germline trimming cut 0 bases from V and 4 bases from J; bases unmatched to any gene: 7. The CDR3 loop reads CASSPPWGTGPYEQYF. The CDR3 nucleotides are TGTGCCAGCTCACCACCGTGGGGGACAGGGCCTTACGAGCAGTACTTC.

The V call is TRBV7-8, the J call TRBJ1-4, with TRBD1 matching over 8 bases. This CDR3 is built from 19 residues. Germline CDR1 reads SGHVS; CDR2 reads FQNEAQ. V was clipped by 5 bases and J by 3 bases; unmatched bases: 17. This chain's CDR3 is CASSRLHRGRGQANEKLFF. The CDR3 bases are TGTGCCAGCAGCCGACTCCACAGGGGGAGGGGGCAAGCTAATGAAAAACTGTTTTTT.

The V and J genes are TRBV4-3 and TRBJ2-3; 8 bases align to TRBD1. CDR1 is LGHNA and CDR2 is YSLEER in the germline V gene. The V segment lost 1 base and the J segment 6 bases; nucleotides outside the gene matches: 3. The CDR3 is 14 residues long. CDR3 residues: CASSQGQGIDTQYF. The CDR3 DNA reads TGCGCCAGCAGCCAAGGACAGGGGATCGATACGCAGTATTTT.

The chain carries TRBV16 and TRBJ1-2; 7 bases are shared with TRBD1. CDR3 length: 14 residues. Germline CDR1 is KGHSY and CDR2 is FQNENV. After removal of 0 bases from V and 2 bases from J, the junction contained 0 bases not matched to a gene. The CDR3 nucleotides read TGTGCCAGCAGCCAATCAGGGGGCAACTATGGCTACACCTTC. It translates to CASSQSGGNYGYTF. The full variable domain, completed using reference TRBV16 and TRBJ1-2, is GEEVAQTPKHLVRGEGQKAKLYCAPIKGHSYVFWYQQVLKNEFKFLISFQNENVFDETGMPKERFSAKCLPNSPCSLEIQATKLEDSAVYFCASSQSGGNYGYTFGSGTRLTVV.

CDR3 nucleotides: TGTGCCAGCAGTAACCGACAGGGCTCTGGAAACACCATATATTTT. Protein product: CASSNRQGSGNTIYF. The chain employs TRBV6-5 and TRBJ1-3; the match to TRBD1 covers 7 bases. CDR3 length equals 15 residues. V shed 5 bases, J shed 0 bases, and the junction held 4 bases outside the gene matches. Germline V gene lookup returns CDR1 MNHEY and CDR2 SVGAGI.

The V gene is TRBV7-3, the J gene TRBJ2-7; tentative D call: TRBD2 (6 bases). CDR3 size: 15 residues. Trimming stripped 5 bases from V and 7 bases from J, with 21 bases between. Germline V lookup: CDR1 SGHTA, CDR2 FQGTGA. This chain's CDR3 is CASSVAGWAVEEQYF. Written as DNA, the CDR3 is TGTGCCAGCAGCGTCGCGGGGTGGGCCGTGGAGGAGCAGTACTTC.

The V and J genes are TRBV15 and TRBJ2-3; 7 nucleotides line up with TRBD2. J lost 6 bases, V lost 1 base, and 7 bases had no gene match. The CDR3 runs 15 residues. Germline V lookup: CDR1 LNHNV, CDR2 YYDKDF (reference sequence). CDR3 amino acids: CATSRVTGAGDTQYF. CDR3 coding DNA: TGTGCCACCAGCAGAGTAACGGGAGCGGGGGATACGCAGTATTTT.

To note about this clone: Because the CDR3 is missing its conserved closing phenylalanine or tryptophan, this is likely a read error. No DNA is shown, since the ends of the CDR3 on it are uncertain; the CDR3 is the one TCRdb lists. The rearrangement links TRBV6-1 to TRBJ2-7; the table's D call TRBD2 went unverified against the DNA. The germline V gene has CDR1 MNHNS and CDR2 SASEGT. The CDR3 spans 9 amino acids, including both terminal residues. The CDR3 loop reads CASSYSNCP.